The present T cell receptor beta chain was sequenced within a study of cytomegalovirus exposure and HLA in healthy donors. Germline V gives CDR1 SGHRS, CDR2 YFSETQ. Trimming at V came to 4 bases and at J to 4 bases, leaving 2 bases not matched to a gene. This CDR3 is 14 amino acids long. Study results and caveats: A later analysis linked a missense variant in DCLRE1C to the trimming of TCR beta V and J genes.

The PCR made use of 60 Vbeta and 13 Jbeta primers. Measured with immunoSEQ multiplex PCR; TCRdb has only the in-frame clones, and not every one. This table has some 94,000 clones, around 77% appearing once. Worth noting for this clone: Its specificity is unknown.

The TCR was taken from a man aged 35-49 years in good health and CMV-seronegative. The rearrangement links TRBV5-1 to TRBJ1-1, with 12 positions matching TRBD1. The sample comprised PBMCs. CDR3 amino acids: CASSGTGGGTEAFF. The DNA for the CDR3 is TGCGCCAGCAGCGGGACAGGGGGCGGCACTGAAGCTTTCTTT.